Shown below are 25 T cell receptor beta chains from a single sample sequenced in a study of OX40 agonist ivuxolimab in advanced cancers. TCRdb's table, derived via immunoSEQ multiplex PCR, lists solely in-frame clones and lacks some. Among 77,000 or so clones, under 95% were seen once, and the ten largest hold approximately 10%. Material: CD4+ or CD8+ T cells sorted from blood, obtained in a trial of the OX40 agonist ivuxolimab. These TCRs come from an adult with an advanced solid tumor such as melanoma, head and neck, liver or kidney cancer.

The rearrangement joins TRBV11-1 to TRBJ2-7; TRBD1 agrees at 8 bases. The CDR3 length is 14 residues. Germline values: CDR1 SGHAT, CDR2 FQDESV (reference sequence). V lost 5 bases and J lost 4; bases outside the gene matches: 7. The chain's CDR3 is CASSLNTGGYEQYF. The CDR3 DNA follows: TGTGCCAGCAGCCTAAACACAGGGGGTTACGAGCAGTACTTC.

This sequence joins TRBV27 and TRBJ1-1; D is ambiguous. There are 14 residues in the CDR3. Germline CDR1 MNHEY, CDR2 SMNVEV (reference sequence). Deletions cut 4 bases from V and 11 bases from J, with 20 bases between. The CDR3, as DNA: TGTGCCAGCAGTTCGGTGTCTTGGGCGCATAGGGCTTTCTTT. This encodes CASSSVSWAHRAFF.

The chain is built from TRBV7-2 and TRBJ2-7; possibly TRBD2 for D (5 bases). V shed 5 bases and J shed 1 base, with 21 bases lying between them. CDR1 and CDR2 (germline): SGHTA, FQGNSA. The CDR3 contains 17 residues. CDR3 in amino acids: CASSASGEAESSYEQYF. The CDR3 DNA is TGTGCCAGCAGCGCCTCGGGTGAAGCGGAAAGTTCCTACGAGCAGTACTTC.

J is TRBJ1-5 and V is TRBV5-4; tentative D call: TRBD1 (5 bases). This CDR3 is 12 amino acids long. V lost 3 bases to trimming and J lost 11 bases, with 12 bases between them. Germline assignment: CDR1 SGHNT and CDR2 YYREEE (reference sequence). The chain's CDR3 is CASSSGGGAQHF. The CDR3, as DNA: TGTGCCAGCAGCTCGGGGGGAGGGGCCCAGCATTTT.

J is TRBJ2-5 and V is TRBV7-8; D possibly corresponds to TRBD2 (5 bases). V dropped 1 base and J dropped 5 bases, with 11 bases sitting between them. This CDR3 spans 14 amino acids. Germline CDR1 SGHVS, CDR2 FQNEAQ. CDR3 in amino acids: CASSLEDSVETQYF. In DNA, the CDR3 is TGTGCCAGCAGCTTAGAAGATAGCGTGGAGACCCAGTACTTC.

This clone was seen once. The chain recombines TRBV27 with TRBJ2-1; 7 positions match TRBD1. Trimming removed 5 bases from V and 7 bases from J; junction bases left unmatched: 8. CDR1 is MNHEY and CDR2 is SMNVEV in the germline V gene (reference sequence). This CDR3 is built from 14 residues. The CDR3 DNA follows: TGTGCCAGCAGTAGCGACAGGGCGTTGAATGAGCAGTTCTTC. It is translated as CASSSDRALNEQFF.

The J gene is TRBJ2-2, the V gene TRBV5-5; D gene ambiguous. Germline CDR1 and CDR2: SGHKS and YYEKEE (reference sequence). The CDR3 runs 12 residues. Deletions cut 0 bases from V and 6 bases from J, with 3 bases between. The CDR3 sequence is CASSLVPGELFF. Here the CDR3 DNA reads TGTGCCAGCAGCTTGGTCCCCGGGGAGCTGTTTTTT. The full variable domain, rest sourced from reference TRBV5-5 and TRBJ2-2, is DAGVTQSPTHLIKTRGQQVTLRCSPISGHKSVSWYQQVLGQGPQFIFQYYEKEERGRGNFPDRFSARQFPNYSSELNVNALLLGDSALYLCASSLVPGELFFGEGSRLTVL.

This clone occurred once. The rearrangement uses TRBV27 and TRBJ2-1, with 11 positions matching TRBD2. With V trimmed by 5 bases and J by 7 bases, 4 bases remained unmatched. CDR1 MNHEY and CDR2 SMNVEV come from the germline V gene (reference sequence). The CDR3 spans 14 residues. The CDR3 loop is CASSASGGRNEQFF. The CDR3 region has the DNA TGTGCCAGCAGTGCTAGCGGGGGGAGGAATGAGCAGTTCTTC.

This sequence joins TRBV21-1 and TRBJ2-3; the table's D call TRBD2 went unverified against the DNA. TRBV21-1 is marked as a pseudogene. The CDR3 contains 15 residues. CDR3 sequence (DNA): TGTGCCAGCAGCAAAAAAGCGGGGGGGCCAGATACGCAGTATTTT. This codes for CASSKKAGGPDTQYF.

This chain joins TRBV7-8 and TRBJ2-1; D remains unclear. V was clipped by 8 bases and J by 1 base, with 6 bases between them. CDR1 is SGHVS and CDR2 is FQNEAQ in the germline V gene. The CDR3 extends over 12 amino acids. The CDR3 bases are TGTGCCAGCTTGAGTTCCTACAATGAGCAGTTCTTC. This encodes CASLSSYNEQFF. The complete variable domain, with remaining parts taken from reference TRBV7-8 and TRBJ2-1, reads GAGVSQSPRYKVAKRGQDVALRCDPISGHVSLFWYQQALGQGPEFLTYFQNEAQLDKSGLPSDRFFAERPEGSVSTLKIQRTQQEDSAVYLCASLSSYNEQFFGPGTRLTVL.

This chain links TRBV7-8 with TRBJ1-1; D gene uncertain. Trimming shortened V by 3 bases and J by 7 bases, and 21 bases separated the two germline ends. Germline CDR1 SGHVS, CDR2 FQNEAQ. The CDR3 contains 16 residues. The CDR3 DNA reads TGTGCCAGCAGCTTCTCCTCGGCCCTAGACGGGATTGAAGCTTTCTTT. It specifies CASSFSSALDGIEAFF.

The chain has TRBV5-1 and TRBJ2-4; TRBD1 matches 7 bases. V was pared by 4 bases and J by 7 bases, with 5 bases of the junction left unmatched. The CDR3 length is 13 residues. Germline values: CDR1 SGHRS, CDR2 YFSETQ. CDR3: CASSPDRDNIQYF. CDR3 bases: TGCGCCAGCAGCCCTGACAGGGACAACATTCAGTACTTC.

J is TRBJ1-4 and V is TRBV4-1, with D possibly matching TRBD1 (5 bases). The V gene's germline CDR1 is MGHRA and CDR2 YSYEKL. The CDR3 contains 16 residues. The germline V and J ends were trimmed by 2 bases and 5 bases, with 15 bases remaining between them. The CDR3 sequence: CASSQLFRALNEKLFF. CDR3 DNA: TGCGCCAGCAGCCAACTTTTCAGGGCCTTAAATGAAAAACTGTTTTTT.

The V gene is TRBV7-6, the J gene TRBJ2-3, with a tentative D call TRBD2 (7 bases). This CDR3 contains 16 residues. The germline V gene encodes CDR1 SGHVS and CDR2 FNYEAQ. The V end lost 1 base, the J end lost 5 bases, and 16 bases lay between the germline ends. DNA of the CDR3: TGTGCCAGCAGCTTAGAGGGGGGGGGCCTGAGAGATACGCAGTATTTT. It yields the protein CASSLEGGGLRDTQYF.

The gene calls are TRBV4-3 and TRBJ2-2; 7 positions match TRBD1. Germline assignment: CDR1 LGHNA and CDR2 YSLEER. The CDR3 consists of 16 residues. V shed 1 base and J 7 bases; nucleotides not matched to a gene: 9. In DNA, the CDR3 is TGCGCCAGCAGCCAAGGACAGGGCGAATTTGGCGGGGAGCTGTTTTTT. Translating it yields CASSQGQGEFGGELFF.

This clone was seen more than once but under ten times. CDR3 loop: CASSLYPIGANTEAFF. CDR3 bases: TGTGCCAGCAGCTTGTATCCCATCGGGGCCAACACTGAAGCTTTCTTT. This chain uses TRBV5-5 with TRBJ1-1; tentative D call: TRBD1 (5 bases). The germline gives CDR1 SGHKS, CDR2 YYEKEE (reference sequence). Trimming took 1 base from V and 2 from J, leaving 15 bases between them. The CDR3 has 16 amino acids.

The V gene is TRBV12-5, the J gene TRBJ2-7; 10 nucleotides match TRBD1. The CDR3 spans 15 residues. V shed 2 bases, J shed 2 bases, and the junction held 3 bases outside the gene matches. Germline V gives CDR1 LGHNT, CDR2 FRNRAP. The CDR3 is CASGLSGTGAYEQYF. Written as DNA, the CDR3 is TGTGCTAGTGGTTTGTCAGGGACAGGGGCCTACGAGCAGTACTTC.

The chain combines TRBV9 with TRBJ2-2; 7 bases fit TRBD1. The CDR3 length is 17 residues. The trim removed 5 bases at V and 0 bases at J, leaving 10 bases unmatched. Germline values: CDR1 SGDLS, CDR2 YYNGEE. CDR3 sequence: CASSNPTGQTNTGELFF. CDR3 sequence (DNA): TGTGCCAGCAGTAATCCCACGGGACAGACGAACACCGGGGAGCTGTTTTTT.

This clone was observed a handful of times. The V and J genes are TRBV27 and TRBJ1-5; 7 bases are a match to TRBD1. Per the germline V gene, CDR1 is MNHEY and CDR2 is SMNVEV (reference sequence). J gave up 1 base and V 5 bases, and 5 bases lay outside the gene matches. The CDR3 sequence is 15 residues long. CDR3 protein: CASSPQTGSNQPQHF. CDR3 bases: TGTGCCAGCAGTCCGCAGACAGGGAGCAATCAGCCCCAGCATTTT.

The V call is TRBV7-8, the J call TRBJ1-2, with D tentatively TRBD1 (6 bases). The germline gives CDR1 SGHVS, CDR2 FQNEAQ. V gave up 5 bases and J gave up 8 bases, with 18 bases separating them. The CDR3 is 14 amino acids. This CDR3 is CASSPDAQGLGYTF. DNA for the CDR3: TGTGCCAGCAGCCCCGACGCACAGGGCTTAGGCTACACCTTC.

This sequence joins TRBV9 and TRBJ2-1; the D is unclear. The CDR3 length is 19 residues. The germline CDR1 and CDR2 sequences are SGDLS and YYNGEE. Trimming stripped 0 bases from V and 7 bases from J, with 26 bases between. CDR3 DNA sequence: TGTGCCAGCAGCGTAGTTACTCAAGAACCCTGGACCACATTGAATGAGCAGTTCTTC. It codes for CASSVVTQEPWTTLNEQFF.

The table lists this clone with a count of one. The gene calls are TRBV15 and TRBJ2-7, with D uncertain. The V gene's germline CDR1 is LNHNV and CDR2 YYDKDF (reference sequence). This CDR3 comprises 14 residues. Trimming took 0 bases from V and 1 from J, leaving 7 bases between them. CDR3 DNA: TGTGCCACCAGCAGAGATTGGATGTCCTACGAGCAGTACTTC. This gives the protein CATSRDWMSYEQYF. Full variable domain (missing parts from reference TRBV15 and TRBJ2-7): DAMVIQNPRYQVTQFGKPVTLSCSQTLNHNVMYWYQQKSSQAPKLLFHYYDKDFNNEADTPDNFQSRRPNTSFCFLDIRSPGLGDTAMYLCATSRDWMSYEQYFGPGTRLTVT.

In this sample, this clone turned up once. This rearrangement joins TRBV4-1 to TRBJ2-5; weak D call: TRBD2 (7 bases). V dropped 1 base and J dropped 4 bases, with 19 bases sitting between them. Germline V gives CDR1 MGHRA, CDR2 YSYEKL. The CDR3 has 17 residues. CDR3 DNA sequence: TGCGCCAGCAGCCAAGTCAGACCCTTGGGGGGGCGAGAGACCCAGTACTTC. This sequence encodes CASSQVRPLGGRETQYF.

This chain connects TRBV11-2 to TRBJ1-3; D gene unclear. CDR1 is SGHAT, CDR2 FQNNGV, per germline. The V end lost 0 bases, the J end lost 2 bases, and 11 bases lay between the germline ends. The CDR3 is made up of 16 amino acids. DNA of the CDR3: TGTGCCAGCAGCTTAGATGACGGGCGCGCTGGAAACACCATATATTTT. This encodes CASSLDDGRAGNTIYF.

The chain carries TRBV30 and TRBJ2-7; the match to TRBD1 covers 7 bases. This CDR3 is built from 12 residues. The germline CDR1 and CDR2 sequences are GTSNPN and SVGIG (reference sequence). The ends lost 5 bases at V and 7 bases at J; junction bases unmatched: 8. The CDR3 nucleotides are TGTGCCTGGTTTACAGGGGCAGGGGAGCAGTACTTC. Its translation: CAWFTGAGEQYF.